The rows below give T cell receptor beta chains drawn from one sample of a study of blood T cell repertoires in COVID-19. TCRdb's table, derived via immunoSEQ multiplex PCR, lists solely in-frame clones and lacks some. The sample has 150,000 to 200,000 clones, around 87% seen once. Sequencing was carried out using peripheral blood. These receptors were taken from a man aged 18-30 years with active or convalescent COVID-19. Both conserved end residues are part of each CDR3. A D gene is named only where the DNA matches it firmly. Rows may omit the clone size; those that give it use once, few, many or a size class.

D gene	clone size	V gene	CDR3 length	J gene	CDR3 DNA	CDR3 protein
.	.	TRBV4-2	17	TRBJ1-6	TGTGCCAGCAGCCAAGTTCCGGGGGAGGGAGGTAATTCACCCCTCCACTTT	CASSQVPGEGGNSPLHF
TRBD1	once	TRBV7-9	14	TRBJ1-2	TGTGCCAGCAGCCCCCTGACAGGGATCCGGGGCTACACCTTC	CASSPLTGIRGYTF
.	few	TRBV25-1	12	TRBJ2-1	TGTGCCAGCAGTAATCAGGGCCATGAGCAGTTCTTC	CASSNQGHEQFF
.	.	TRBV3-1/TRBV3-2	13	TRBJ2-5	TGTGCCAGCAGCAGGGGATTCCAAGAGACCCAGTACTTC	CASSRGFQETQYF
TRBD1	.	TRBV6-5	13	TRBJ2-2	TGTGCCAGCAGTTACCAGGGGGCCGGGGAGCTGTTTTTT	CASSYQGAGELFF
TRBD2	.	TRBV19	20	TRBJ2-1	TGTGCCAGTAGTATAGTGGGGAACATAGCGGGAGGGCGGGTATTGAATGAGCAGTTCTTC	CASSIVGNIAGGRVLNEQFF
.	once	TRBV28	13	TRBJ1-1	TGTGCCAGCAGGTCACAGGGTAGCACTGAAGCTTTCTTT	CASRSQGSTEAFF
.	few	TRBV9	13	TRBJ1-1	TGTGCCAGCAAAAGCGGGGTGAACACTGAAGCTTTCTTT	CASKSGVNTEAFF
.	.	TRBV20-1	11	TRBJ1-1	TGCAGTGCTAGAGACAGAATTGAAGCTTTCTTT	CSARDRIEAFF
.	.	TRBV18	16	TRBJ1-1	TGTGCCAGCTCCCGTGAGGCAGTTTCCATGAACACTGAAGCTTTCTTT	CASSREAVSMNTEAFF
.	.	TRBV11-2	14	TRBJ1-5	TGTGCCAGCAGCTTATCGGGGGTTAATCAGCCCCAGCATTTT	CASSLSGVNQPQHF
.	.	TRBV5-4	16	TRBJ2-3	TGTGCCAGCAGCTCCGCTCAAAGACAGTATAGGGATACGCAGTATTTT	CASSSAQRQYRDTQYF
.	.	TRBV5-6	12	TRBJ1-2	TGTGCCAGCAGCTTGGGCGAGCGGAGCTACACCTTC	CASSLGERSYTF
TRBD1	.	TRBV11-3	14	TRBJ2-7	TGTGCCAGCAGCACACTGGGGGACAGGGGCGAGCAGTACTTC	CASSTLGDRGEQYF
TRBD2	.	TRBV7-2	16	TRBJ2-1	TGTGCCAGCAGCTTAACGACGAGCGGGAAACCCAATGAGCAGTTCTTC	CASSLTTSGKPNEQFF
.	once	TRBV6-6	15	TRBJ1-2	TGTGCCAGCAGTTATGGGGGGGAAAGGAGCTATGGCTACACCTTC	CASSYGGERSYGYTF
TRBD1	.	TRBV5-6	15	TRBJ1-5	TGTGCCAGCAGCACCCGGGACAGCCGTCATCAGCCCCAGCATTTT	CASSTRDSRHQPQHF
.	.	TRBV6-1	17	TRBJ1-5	TGTGCCAGCAGTGAAGAGGGGTTAATAGGGAGCAATCAGCCCCAGCATTTT	CASSEEGLIGSNQPQHF
.	.	TRBV27	14	TRBJ1-2	TGTGCCAGCACACTCCCGGGGGACAACTATGGCTACACCTTC	CASTLPGDNYGYTF
.	.	TRBV11-1	16	TRBJ2-2	TGTGCCAGCAGCCGACCCGGGGGAGGGAACACCGGGGAGCTGTTTTTT	CASSRPGGGNTGELFF
.	.	TRBV2	16	TRBJ1-2	TGTGCCAGCAGCCCCTACAACGCGGGCAGTCGATCGGGCTACACCTTC	CASSPYNAGSRSGYTF
.	.	TRBV27	13	TRBJ1-5	TGTGCCAGCAGCCCGTGGCTAGATCAGCCCCAGCATTTT	CASSPWLDQPQHF
TRBD1	.	TRBV7-9	17	TRBJ1-2	TGTGCCAGCAGCTACCCGCGGTCTGGGACAGACAACTATGGCTACACCTTC	CASSYPRSGTDNYGYTF
TRBD1	.	TRBV6-2/TRBV6-3	16	TRBJ1-6	TGTGCCAGCAGTTACTCCGTCGGGACAGGGGGTTCACCCCTCCACTTT	CASSYSVGTGGSPLHF
TRBD1	.	TRBV12-5	15	TRBJ1-6	TGTGCTAGTGGTTCGGGACAGGGGCAAACTTCACCCCTCCACTTT	CASGSGQGQTSPLHF
TRBD1	.	TRBV7-2	14	TRBJ1-2	TGTGCCAGCAGCTTACCTCGGACAGGTCAGGGCTACACCTTC	CASSLPRTGQGYTF
.	.	TRBV7-2	17	TRBJ2-2	TGTGCCAGCACCCTACCGGTGGGGAGGAGTTACACCGGGGAGCTGTTTTTT	CASTLPVGRSYTGELFF
TRBD1	.	TRBV18	16	TRBJ2-1	TGTGCCAGCTCCCCAAGGGCGGGACAGGACTACAATGAGCAGTTCTTC	CASSPRAGQDYNEQFF
.	.	TRBV12-5	15	TRBJ2-7	TGTGCTAGTGGTTTGTTCTCCGGGACACTGTACGAGCAGTACTTC	CASGLFSGTLYEQYF
.	.	TRBV27	13	TRBJ1-2	TGTGCCAGCACCGCCACCAGGGGAGCGGGCTACACCTTC	CASTATRGAGYTF
.	.	TRBV6-1	15	TRBJ2-7	TGTGCCAGCAGTGAAGCGTTTAGGGGCCCCTACGAGCAGTACTTC	CASSEAFRGPYEQYF
.	.	TRBV4-3	15	TRBJ2-2	TGCGCCAGCAGCCCCCGACAGACCGACACCGGGGAGCTGTTTTTT	CASSPRQTDTGELFF
TRBD1	once	TRBV11-2	15	TRBJ1-5	TGTGCCAGCAGCTCGGGACAGCGAAGCAATCAGCCCCAGCATTTT	CASSSGQRSNQPQHF
.	.	TRBV18	13	TRBJ1-6	TGTGCCAGCTCACCTAACCTAAATTCACCCCTCCACTTT	CASSPNLNSPLHF
.	.	TRBV5-4	14	TRBJ2-5	TGTGCCAGCAGCTTGGCCGGGGGTGGTGAGACCCAGTACTTC	CASSLAGGGETQYF
TRBD2	.	TRBV14	15	TRBJ2-1	TGTGCCAGCAGCCTCGGGAGGAACCCCTACAATGAGCAGTTCTTC	CASSLGRNPYNEQFF
.	.	TRBV30	10	TRBJ1-1	TGTGCCTGGAGCCAGGGGATAGCTTTCTTT	CAWSQGIAFF
.	.	TRBV4-1	14	TRBJ1-3	TGCGCCAGCAGCCAAGGTTCAACTGGAAACACCATATATTTT	CASSQGSTGNTIYF
.	.	TRBV9	12	TRBJ1-3	TGTGCCAGCACGGGGGGCGGGAACACCATATATTTT	CASTGGGNTIYF
.	.	TRBV19	14	TRBJ1-5	TGTGCCACCCACCGGGGGGGCGTGAATCAGCCCCAGCATTTT	CATHRGGVNQPQHF
.	.	TRBV18	13	TRBJ1-5	TGTGCCAGCTCACAGGACAGAAATCAGCCCCAGCATTTT	CASSQDRNQPQHF
TRBD2	.	TRBV2	14	TRBJ2-3	TGTGCCAGCCGACTAGCGGCTAGCACAGATACGCAGTATTTT	CASRLAASTDTQYF
.	.	TRBV27	14	TRBJ2-3	TGTGCCAGCAGTCCCGACTTGGCCACAGATACGCAGTATTTT	CASSPDLATDTQYF
TRBD1	.	TRBV7-9	15	TRBJ1-1	TGTGCCAGCAGTCAGACCGGGACAGGGCTCCCTGAAGCTTTCTTT	CASSQTGTGLPEAFF
TRBD1	.	TRBV29-1	15	TRBJ2-3	TGCAGCGTTACGCAGGGACAGGGGGCTTCGGATACGCAGTATTTT	CSVTQGQGASDTQYF
.	.	TRBV7-3	15	TRBJ1-1	TGTGCCAGCAGCTTAGGTCAGGGAATGAACACTGAAGCTTTCTTT	CASSLGQGMNTEAFF
TRBD1	.	TRBV9	13	TRBJ1-2	TGTGCCAGCAGCCCCAGGGGGGACTATGGCTACACCTTC	CASSPRGDYGYTF
.	.	TRBV27	12	TRBJ2-2	TGTGCCAGCAGTTTCCTCGCCGGGGAGCTGTTTTTT	CASSFLAGELFF